This T cell receptor beta chain was recovered during a study of T cells in Graves' hyperthyroidism and ophthalmopathy (dated by TCRdb to about 2019). Regarding the study in general: Peripheral blood samples were taken at initial diagnosis, before any treatment was given. TCR V-J signatures able to tell the groups apart were searched for in a discovery cohort of 90 to 100 patients, of whom 40 to 45 had Graves' ophthalmopathy and 57 had stable Graves' hyperthyroidism. Prospective prediction of ophthalmopathy was tested in an independent validation cohort of some 19 hyperthyroidism patients and 17 patients who later progressed to ophthalmopathy. The 85 to 100 discovery patients were randomly split 7:3 into training and test sets. In about 6 Graves' hyperthyroidism patients, the study also compared T-cell repertoires from thyroid tissue with T-cell repertoires from blood. Once sampling was done, hyperthyroidism patients were given methimazole at a starting dose of 30 mg daily, whereas ophthalmopathy patients were given high-dose intravenous methylprednisolone. The paper reports TCR Vbeta CDR3 sequencing of over 130 peripheral blood samples: approximately 41 ophthalmopathy, 70 to 85 hyperthyroidism and about 17 progressor patients.

Stable Graves' hyperthyroidism was defined as no progression to ophthalmopathy during 18 months of follow-up. Hyperthyroidism patients were newly diagnosed, with disease duration under 2 months, and aged 18 to 65 years. The study excluded patients with uncontrolled infections, other autoimmune diseases, pregnancy or lactation. Diagnoses were based on clinical symptoms, serum thyroxine and TRAb, thyroid ultrasound and orbital computed tomography. Ficoll-Paque density gradient centrifugation was used to isolate PBMCs from 8 to 10 ml of fresh peripheral blood. Total RNA was extracted with Trizol reagent, and quality was checked on an Agilent 2100 Bioanalyzer. Worth noting for this clonotype: The specificity of this receptor is unknown. No much larger clone is present one base from it, and per-base qualities are unavailable.

Amplification of TCR beta CDR3 regions was carried out from RNA transcripts. The first round of RT-PCR for the TCR CDR3 was performed with the HTBI primer set and the Qiagen OneStep RT-PCR kit. A second multiplex PCR round built the libraries, followed by size selection and purification. Paired-end sequencing of the libraries was performed with 100 bp reads on an Illumina HiSeq2000. The paper's processing steps were these. SOAPnuke was used to process the raw data, removing reads that contained adapters or uncalled bases, had a mean Phred below 15, or lacked an exact match to the constant primer or identifier. COPE v1.2.5 was used to merge high-quality paired reads, and clonotypes were defined as unique nucleotide sequences. MiTCR v1.1 was used to align the clonotypes against IMGT TRBV, TRBD and TRBJ reference segments. Only V-J combinations with frequency above 0.0001, covering about 99% of repertoires, were analysed. The TCS score was defined as F50 (clonal expansion) divided by E x V (chaos), with BLOSUM62-based TCRdist calculated between CDR3 peptides within each V-J. Welch's t-statistics and random forest reduced fewer than 600 V-J features to under 15, which were used in a naive Bayes classifier (R e1071). In TCRdb, the public reads were trimmed at Q25 with fastp and aligned with MiXCR, with productive beta chains retained. Identical CDR3 proteins give one entry, which carries the most common genes and DNA. TCRdb assigned the V and J calls; the authors' analysis was not used. In all, the sample holds about 560,000 distinct CDR3 sequences, and around 17% of those were seen once. Approximately 20% of the sample is in the top ten clones.

CDR1 and CDR2, looked up from the germline V gene, are KGHSH and LQKENI. A distance of 15 bases separates the germline ends of V and J, which lose 1 base and 3 bases respectively. The CDR3, cysteine through phenylalanine, is 16 amino acids long. Only the CDR3 region is kept as DNA, spanning 48 bases read in frame from base 1. Results and caveats for the whole study, not just this receptor: Most expanded thyroid clonotypes (frequency above 0.001) were also found in blood, which suggests that blood repertoires may mirror thyroid immune responses. No statistical method was used to set the sample size in advance, and investigators knew the group allocation. In cross-validation, a model built on a 13 V-J signature told ophthalmopathy apart from stable hyperthyroidism with 87.88% sensitivity and roughly 81% specificity, and in testing the same model reached 80%/75%. During validation, the model predicted progression to ophthalmopathy a median of about 6.3 months ahead of onset, with roughly 65% sensitivity and about 75% specificity.

The sequenced sample consisted of blood. The sequence was obtained from a woman between 18 and 29 years old with Graves' hyperthyroidism. The V and J genes are TRBV18 and TRBJ1-1, with no confident D gene call. CDR3 protein: CASSPLSAGMDTEAFF. DNA sequence: TGTGCCAGCTCACCACTGTCCGCGGGGATGGACACTGAAGCTTTCTTT.